The clone carrying this T cell receptor (beta chain) was counted a few times. This entry belongs to a study of response to subunit inactivated influenza vaccine. TCRdb itself ran the RT-PCR reads through MiXCR, one entry per CDR3 protein. The sample contains 500,000 to 550,000 distinct CDR3 sequences, 20% to 25% of which appear only once. The trim removed 2 bases at V and 8 bases at J, leaving 7 bases unmatched. The germline gives CDR1 DFQATT, CDR2 SNEGSKA (reference sequence). The CDR3 runs to 14 residues. This sample also appeared in a second study, on T cells expressing NK-cell markers. From that paper: cDNA encoding TCR beta was synthesized via 5'RACE template switching incorporating UMIs.

The sample in question was CD4+ T cells sorted from PBMCs, obtained approximately 13 days after vaccination. This TCR was recovered from a man over 45 who received an inactivated influenza vaccine. The chain links TRBV20-1 to TRBJ2-1; 9 bases match TRBD1. In nucleotides, the CDR3 is TGCAGTGCTAGATGGGGACAGGGTCTCTATGAGCAGTTCTTC. Protein sequence: CSARWGQGLYEQFF.